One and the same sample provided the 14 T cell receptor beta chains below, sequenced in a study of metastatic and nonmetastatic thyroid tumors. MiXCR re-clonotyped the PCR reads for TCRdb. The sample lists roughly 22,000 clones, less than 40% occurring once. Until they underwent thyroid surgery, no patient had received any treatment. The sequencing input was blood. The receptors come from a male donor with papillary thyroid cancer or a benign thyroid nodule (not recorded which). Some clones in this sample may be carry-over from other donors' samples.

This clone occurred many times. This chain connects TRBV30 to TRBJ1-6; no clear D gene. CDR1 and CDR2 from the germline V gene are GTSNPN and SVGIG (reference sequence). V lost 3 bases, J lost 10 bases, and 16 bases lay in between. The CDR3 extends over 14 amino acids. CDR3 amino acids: CAWSVLSPNSPLHF. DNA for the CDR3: TGTGCCTGGAGCGTCCTTTCGCCTAACTCACCCCTCCACTTT.

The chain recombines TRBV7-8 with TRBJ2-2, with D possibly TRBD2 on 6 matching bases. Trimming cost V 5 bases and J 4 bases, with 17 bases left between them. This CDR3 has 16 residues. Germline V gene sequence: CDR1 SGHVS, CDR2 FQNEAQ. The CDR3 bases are TGTGCCAGCAGCGCCTCGTCCGGGACTGGCACCGGGGAGCTGTTTTTT. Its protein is CASSASSGTGTGELFF.

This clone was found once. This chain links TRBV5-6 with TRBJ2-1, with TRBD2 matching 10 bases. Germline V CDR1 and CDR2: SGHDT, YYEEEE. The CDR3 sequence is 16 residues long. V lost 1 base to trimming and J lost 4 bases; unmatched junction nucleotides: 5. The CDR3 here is CASSLYASGGYNEQFF. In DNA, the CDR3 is TGTGCCAGCAGCTTGTATGCTAGCGGGGGTTACAATGAGCAGTTCTTC.

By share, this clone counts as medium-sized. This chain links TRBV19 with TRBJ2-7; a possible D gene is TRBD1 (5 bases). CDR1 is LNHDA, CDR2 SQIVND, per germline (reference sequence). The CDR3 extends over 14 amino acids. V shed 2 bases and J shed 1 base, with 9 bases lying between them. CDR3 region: CASSIWQGSYEQYF. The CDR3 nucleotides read TGTGCCAGTAGTATATGGCAGGGTTCCTACGAGCAGTACTTC.

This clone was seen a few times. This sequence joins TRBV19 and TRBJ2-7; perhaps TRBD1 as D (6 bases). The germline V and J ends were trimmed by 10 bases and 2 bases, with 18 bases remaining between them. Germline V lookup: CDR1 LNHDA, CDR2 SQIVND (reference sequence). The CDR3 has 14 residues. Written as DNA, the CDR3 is TGTGCCACCAAGAACAGGGTGGGACCCTACGAGCAGTACTTC. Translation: CATKNRVGPYEQYF.

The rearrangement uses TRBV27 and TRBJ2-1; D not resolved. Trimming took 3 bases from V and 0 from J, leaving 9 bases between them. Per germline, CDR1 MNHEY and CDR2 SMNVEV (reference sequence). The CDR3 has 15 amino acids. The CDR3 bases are TGTGCCAGCAGTTTGGGCACAAGCTCCTACAATGAGCAGTTCTTC. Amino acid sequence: CASSLGTSSYNEQFF.

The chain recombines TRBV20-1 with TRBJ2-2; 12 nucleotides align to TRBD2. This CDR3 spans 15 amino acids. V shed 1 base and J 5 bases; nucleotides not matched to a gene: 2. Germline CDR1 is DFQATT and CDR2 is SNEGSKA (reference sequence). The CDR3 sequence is CSARGTSGTTGELFF. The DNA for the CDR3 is TGCAGTGCTAGAGGGACTAGCGGGACAACCGGGGAGCTGTTTTTT.

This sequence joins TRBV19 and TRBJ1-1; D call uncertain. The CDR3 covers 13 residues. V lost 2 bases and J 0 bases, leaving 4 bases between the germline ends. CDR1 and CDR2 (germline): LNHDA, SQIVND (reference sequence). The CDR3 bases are TGTGCCAGTAGTATAAGCGTGAACACTGAAGCTTTCTTT. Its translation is CASSISVNTEAFF. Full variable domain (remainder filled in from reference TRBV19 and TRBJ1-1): DGGITQSPKYLFRKEGQNVTLSCEQNLNHDAMYWYRQDPGQGLRLIYYSQIVNDFQKGDIAEGYSVSREKKESFPLTVTSAQKNPTAFYLCASSISVNTEAFFGQGTRLTVV.

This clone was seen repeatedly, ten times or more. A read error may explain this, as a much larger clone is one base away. The CDR3 coding sequence is TGTGCCAGCAGAGGAGAAGACGGATCATTGGGCTACACCTTC. Its translation is CASRGEDGSLGYTF. The chain has TRBV6-1 and TRBJ1-2; D gene ambiguous. This CDR3 comprises 14 residues. Germline CDR1 reads MNHNS; CDR2 reads SASEGT. V was clipped by 6 bases and J by 8 bases, with 19 bases between them.

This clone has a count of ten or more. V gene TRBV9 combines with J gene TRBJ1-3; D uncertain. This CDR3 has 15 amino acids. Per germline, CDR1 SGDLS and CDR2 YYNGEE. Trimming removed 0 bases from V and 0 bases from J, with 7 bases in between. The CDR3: CASSVGVSSGNTIYF. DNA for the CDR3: TGTGCCAGCAGCGTAGGTGTGAGCTCTGGAAACACCATATATTTT.

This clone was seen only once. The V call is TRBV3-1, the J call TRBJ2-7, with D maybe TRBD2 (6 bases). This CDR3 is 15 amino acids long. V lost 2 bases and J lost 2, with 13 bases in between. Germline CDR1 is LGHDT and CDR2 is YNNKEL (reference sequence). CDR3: CASSQKARLAYEQYF. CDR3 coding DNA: TGTGCCAGCAGCCAAAAAGCCCGACTAGCCTACGAGCAGTACTTC.

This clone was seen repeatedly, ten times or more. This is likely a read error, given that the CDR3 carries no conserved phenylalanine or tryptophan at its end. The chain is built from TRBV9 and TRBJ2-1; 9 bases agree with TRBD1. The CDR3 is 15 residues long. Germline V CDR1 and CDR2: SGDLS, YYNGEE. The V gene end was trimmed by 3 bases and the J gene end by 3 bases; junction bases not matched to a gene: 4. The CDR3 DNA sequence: TGTGCCAGCAGCGACCGGGACAGGGACTACAATGAGCAGTTCGTC. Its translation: CASSDRDRDYNEQFV.

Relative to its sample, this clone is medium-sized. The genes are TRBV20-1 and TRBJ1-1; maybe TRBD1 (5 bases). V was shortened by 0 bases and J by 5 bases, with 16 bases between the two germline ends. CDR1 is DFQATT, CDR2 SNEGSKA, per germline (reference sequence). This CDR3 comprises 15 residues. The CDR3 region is CSARDQRQGGTEAFF. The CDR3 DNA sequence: TGCAGTGCTAGAGATCAGCGCCAGGGAGGGACTGAAGCTTTCTTT.

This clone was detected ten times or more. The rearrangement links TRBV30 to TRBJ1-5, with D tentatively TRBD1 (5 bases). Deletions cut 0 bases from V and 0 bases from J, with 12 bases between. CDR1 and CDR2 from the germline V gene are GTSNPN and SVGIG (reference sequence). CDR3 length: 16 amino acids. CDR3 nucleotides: TGTGCCTGGAGTGTAGCTGGGACCCTTAGCAATCAGCCCCAGCATTTT. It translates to CAWSVAGTLSNQPQHF.